This passage covers 19 T cell receptor beta chains from one sample sequenced in a study of shared clonotypes between healthy human individuals. Assay: immunoSEQ multiplex PCR; the TCRdb copy retains only in-frame clones and omits some. In the table there are around 2.3 million clones, roughly 95% of which are singletons. Sequenced: naive CD4+ T cells sorted from blood. Regarding subset: CD45RA+ positively selected. These receptors all stem from a man aged 18 to 29 in good health.

J is TRBJ2-7 and V is TRBV6-5; 7 positions match TRBD2. Germline lookup yields CDR1 MNHEY and CDR2 SVGAGI. The length of the CDR3 is 14 residues. With 1 base clipped from V and 4 bases from J, the junction kept 4 bases outside the gene matches. For the CDR3, the DNA is TGTGCCAGCAGTTACTGGCGGGAGCGGTACGAGCAGTACTTC. Protein sequence: CASSYWRERYEQYF.

V gene TRBV5-4 combines with J gene TRBJ2-2; TRBD1 aligns across 8 bases. CDR3 size: 15 residues. Germline values: CDR1 SGHNT, CDR2 YYREEE (reference sequence). V gave up 4 bases and J gave up 4 bases; unmatched junction bases: 6. CDR3 bases: TGTGCCAGCAGCCCGACAGGGGTCGGCACCGGGGAGCTGTTTTTT. Protein product: CASSPTGVGTGELFF.

V is TRBV7-2 and J is TRBJ2-1; 9 bases are shared with TRBD2. Germline assignment: CDR1 SGHTA and CDR2 FQGNSA. Trimming at V came to 5 bases and at J to 3 bases, leaving 5 bases not matched to a gene. The CDR3 length is 15 residues. CDR3 loop: CASSLSGGHYNEQFF. The CDR3 DNA is TGTGCCAGCAGCCTTAGCGGGGGCCACTACAATGAGCAGTTCTTC.

The chain is built from TRBV19 and TRBJ2-7; 7 positions match TRBD1. Germline V gene data show CDR1 as LNHDA and CDR2 as SQIVND (reference sequence). The junction had 5 bases not matched to a gene; V was cut back by 0 bases and J by 3 bases. The length of the CDR3 is 15 residues. The CDR3 here is CASSIDLWTGYEQYF. In nucleotides, the CDR3 is TGTGCCAGTAGTATAGATCTTTGGACAGGCTACGAGCAGTACTTC.

This chain joins TRBV12-5 and TRBJ1-1, with D unclear. The CDR3 is 12 amino acids. Trimming took 0 bases from V and 11 from J, leaving 10 bases between them. Germline lookup yields CDR1 LGHNT and CDR2 FRNRAP. DNA for the CDR3: TGTGCTAGTGGTTTGGTCGACATACCCGCTTTCTTT. Protein product: CASGLVDIPAFF.

The chain recombines TRBV2 with TRBJ2-7; D unresolved. The germline gives CDR1 SNHLY, CDR2 FYNNEI. The CDR3 runs 11 residues. V lost 2 bases to trimming and J lost 5 bases, with 4 bases between them. This CDR3 reads CASSELHEQYF. As DNA, the CDR3 is TGTGCCAGCAGTGAACTCCACGAGCAGTACTTC.

The CDR3 DNA is TGTGCCAGCAGTCCGACAGGGGGCGCCTTGGGCTACACCTTC. Translation gives CASSPTGGALGYTF. V and J are TRBV27 and TRBJ1-2; 10 bases are a match to TRBD1. This CDR3 is 14 amino acids long. V lost 5 bases to trimming and J lost 8 bases; unmatched junction nucleotides: 8. Looked up from germline, CDR1 is MNHEY and CDR2 is SMNVEV (reference sequence).

This clone was counted once. Within the sample, other DNA sequences also encode this same CDR3. The chain uses TRBV30 and TRBJ1-5; D is unresolved. The V end was cut by 0 bases, the J end by 4 bases, with 7 bases between. The CDR3 loop spans 13 amino acids. Germline loops: CDR1 GTSNPN, CDR2 SVGIG (reference sequence). The DNA for the CDR3 is TGTGCCTGGAGTGTGGGTAGGAATCAGCCCCAGCATTTT. Its translation: CAWSVGRNQPQHF.

This clone has just one count. V usage is TRBV15 and J usage is TRBJ2-5; 9 nucleotides agree with TRBD1. V lost 5 bases to trimming and J lost 5 bases; unmatched junction nucleotides: 6. CDR1 and CDR2 from the germline V gene are LNHNV and YYDKDF (reference sequence). This CDR3 is built from 14 residues. The CDR3 DNA follows: TGTGCCACCAGCCTGGGACAGGGCGAGGAGACCCAGTACTTC. Translating it yields CATSLGQGEETQYF.

This clone was recorded a few times. CDR3 amino acids: CASSAGLEKTF. CDR3 in DNA: TGTGCCAGCAGCGCCGGACTGGAAAAGACCTTC. The chain employs TRBV7-2 and TRBJ1-2, with D hard to call. In germline, CDR1 is SGHTA, CDR2 FQGNSA. Trimming took off 5 bases at V and 14 bases at J, with 15 bases between the two ends. The CDR3 spans 11 residues.

This clone appeared a single time. The V and J genes are TRBV5-4 and TRBJ2-1; 10 positions match TRBD2. The V gene's germline CDR1 is SGHNT and CDR2 YYREEE (reference sequence). V shed 0 bases and J 4 bases; nucleotides not matched to a gene: 1. The CDR3 is 15 residues long. This chain's CDR3 is CASSLEAGGYNEQFF. For the CDR3, the DNA is TGTGCCAGCAGCTTGGAAGCGGGAGGGTACAATGAGCAGTTCTTC.

J is TRBJ2-1 and V is TRBV9; 7 positions match TRBD1. The CDR3 sequence is 14 residues long. Germline CDR1 reads SGDLS; CDR2 reads YYNGEE. J gave up 3 bases and V 4 bases, and 4 bases lay outside the gene matches. The CDR3 protein is CASSLTGSYNEQFF. The CDR3 region has the DNA TGTGCCAGCAGCCTGACAGGGAGCTACAATGAGCAGTTCTTC.

J is TRBJ1-1 and V is TRBV7-8; D gene unclear. CDR3 size: 12 residues. Germline lookup yields CDR1 SGHVS and CDR2 FQNEAQ. This CDR3 is CAVRQAATEAFF. The CDR3 nucleotides read TGTGCGGTGAGGCAGGCGGCCACTGAAGCTTTCTTT.

CDR3 sequence: CASKTGQGAYEQYF. CDR3 DNA: TGTGCCAGCAAGACTGGACAGGGGGCATACGAGCAGTACTTC. This rearrangement joins TRBV6-6 to TRBJ2-7; 11 bases fit TRBD1. V lost 7 bases to trimming and J lost 4 bases; unmatched junction nucleotides: 6. Germline loops: CDR1 MNHNY, CDR2 SVGAGI (reference sequence). The CDR3 totals 14 residues.

The gene calls are TRBV2 and TRBJ2-5; 10 bases line up with TRBD1. The J segment lost 1 base and the V segment lost 6 bases, leaving 5 bases of the junction unmatched. The CDR3 is 15 residues long. Germline V gene sequence: CDR1 SNHLY, CDR2 FYNNEI. This chain's CDR3 is CASRRDRGAQETQYF. CDR3 in DNA: TGTGCCAGCAGGCGGGACAGGGGAGCCCAAGAGACCCAGTACTTC. The full variable domain, its missing parts supplied by reference TRBV2 and TRBJ2-5, is EPEVTQTPSHQVTQMGQEVILRCVPISNHLYFYWYRQILGQKVEFLVSFYNNEISEKSEIFDDQFSVERPDGSNFTLKIRSTKLEDSAMYFCASRRDRGAQETQYFGPGTRLLVL.

The chain couples TRBV20-1 to TRBJ1-5; D is uncertain. Looked up from germline, CDR1 is DFQATT and CDR2 is SNEGSKA (reference sequence). CDR3 size: 11 residues. Trimming cost V 6 bases and J 7 bases, with 10 bases left between them. The CDR3 DNA follows: TGCAGTGCCGGAGGGAAACAGCCCCAGCATTTT. As protein: CSAGGKQPQHF.

This sequence joins TRBV6-4 and TRBJ1-5; maybe TRBD1 (5 bases). CDR1 and CDR2 (germline): MRHNA, SNTAGT. V dropped 4 bases and J dropped 5 bases, with 18 bases sitting between them. CDR3 length: 16 residues. CDR3 sequence: CASSGARGGIDQPQHF. CDR3 DNA sequence: TGTGCCAGCAGTGGGGCTCGGGGGGGAATAGATCAGCCCCAGCATTTT.

This rearrangement joins TRBV27 to TRBJ2-5; 8 bases align to TRBD1. The CDR3 totals 14 residues. J gave up 5 bases and V 6 bases, and 8 bases lay outside the gene matches. Looked up from germline, CDR1 is MNHEY and CDR2 is SMNVEV (reference sequence). CDR3 DNA sequence: TGTGCCAGCAGCCAATTGACAGGGGTTGAGACCCAGTACTTC. This encodes CASSQLTGVETQYF.

The V call is TRBV6-1, the J call TRBJ1-1; no clear D. Trimming left V 5 bases short and J 4 bases short, with 17 bases between. The CDR3 totals 15 residues. The V gene's germline CDR1 is MNHNS and CDR2 SASEGT. CDR3 DNA: TGTGCCAGCAGTCCTCATCTCCCCGCCCTCACTGAAGCTTTCTTT. Translated: CASSPHLPALTEAFF.